This entry describes one T cell receptor beta chain. The method was immunoSEQ multiplex PCR; TCRdb's version includes in-frame clones alone and lacks a portion of them. Of about 450,000 clones detected, roughly 87% appear once; the ten largest clones hold around 2.6%. Germline CDR1 and CDR2: LNHDA and SQIVND (reference sequence). The CDR3 is 13 amino acids. V gave up 10 bases and J gave up 4 bases, with 15 bases separating them. This specimen comes from a study of Ad26.COV2.S vaccination and SARS-CoV-2 variants. Described treatment: around 19 received Ad26.COV2.S at low or high dose, single or two shots; a few received placebo; per-sample allocation not given. The samples date from day 63 after the first vaccine or placebo injection.

The TCR comes from a person between 18 and 59 years old who received the Ad26.COV2.S COVID-19 vaccine or a placebo. Sequenced here: peripheral blood, sampled in a trial of Ad26.COV2.S vaccine versus placebo. The rearrangement links TRBV19 to TRBJ2-3, with D maybe TRBD1 (5 bases). CDR3 DNA sequence: TGTGCCACCGCAATGGGGCGCCCAGATACGCAGTATTTT. Protein: CATAMGRPDTQYF.